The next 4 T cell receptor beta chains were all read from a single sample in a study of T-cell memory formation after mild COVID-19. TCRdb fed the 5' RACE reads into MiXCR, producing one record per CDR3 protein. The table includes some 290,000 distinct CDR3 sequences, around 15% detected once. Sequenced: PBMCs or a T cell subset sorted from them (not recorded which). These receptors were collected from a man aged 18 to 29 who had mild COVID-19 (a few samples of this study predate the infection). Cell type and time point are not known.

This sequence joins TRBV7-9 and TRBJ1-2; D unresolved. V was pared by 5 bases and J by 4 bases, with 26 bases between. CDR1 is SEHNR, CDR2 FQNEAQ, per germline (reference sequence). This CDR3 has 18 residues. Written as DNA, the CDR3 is TGTGCCAGCAGCGCCCGGTGGAGCCCGGTTATTGACGGCTATGGCTACACCTTC. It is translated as CASSARWSPVIDGYGYTF.

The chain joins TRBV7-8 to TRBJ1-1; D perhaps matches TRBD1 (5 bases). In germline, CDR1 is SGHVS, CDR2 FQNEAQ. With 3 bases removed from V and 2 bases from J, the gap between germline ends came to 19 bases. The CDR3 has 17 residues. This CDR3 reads CASSFSKGRGVNTEAFF. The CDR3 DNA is TGTGCCAGCAGCTTTTCCAAGGGTCGGGGGGTTAACACTGAAGCTTTCTTT.

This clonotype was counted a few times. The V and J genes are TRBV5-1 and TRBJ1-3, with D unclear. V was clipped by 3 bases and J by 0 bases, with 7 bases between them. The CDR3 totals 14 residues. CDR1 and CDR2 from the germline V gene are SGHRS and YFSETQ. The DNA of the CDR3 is TGCGCCAGCAGCTACGAGTTCTCTGGAAACACCATATATTTT. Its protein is CASSYEFSGNTIYF.

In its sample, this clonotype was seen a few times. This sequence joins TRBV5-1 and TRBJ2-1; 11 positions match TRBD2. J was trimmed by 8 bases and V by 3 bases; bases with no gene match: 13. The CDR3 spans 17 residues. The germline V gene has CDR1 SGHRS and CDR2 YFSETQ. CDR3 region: CASSSRPGTSGADEQFF. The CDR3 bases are TGCGCCAGCAGCTCACGTCCGGGGACTAGCGGTGCAGATGAGCAGTTCTTC.